Listed below are T cell receptor beta chains from one sample, sequenced in a study of OX40 agonist ivuxolimab in advanced cancers. Sequencing used immunoSEQ multiplex PCR; TCRdb keeps in-frame clones, though not all of them. This sample has roughly 60,000 clones, with approximately 89% found just once. Sequenced material: CD4+ or CD8+ T cells sorted from blood, taken in a trial of the OX40 agonist ivuxolimab. These receptors originate from an adult with an advanced solid tumor such as melanoma, head and neck, liver or kidney cancer. The CDR3 runs from the conserved cysteine through the conserved F or W. The D gene is left open where the match is weak. Size is stated for part of the rows, as once, few or many counts, or as a class when the clone is expanded.

d_gene: .
v_gene: TRBV19
abundance: .
j_gene: TRBJ1-2
CDR3aa: CASSTDITPFIGGYTF
CDR3nt: TGTGCCAGTAGTACCGACATAACCCCGTTTATCGGTGGCTACACCTTC

d_gene: TRBD2
v_gene: TRBV2
abundance: .
j_gene: TRBJ2-1
CDR3aa: CASSNGLARGDEQFF
CDR3nt: TGTGCCAGCAGCAATGGACTAGCACGAGGCGATGAGCAGTTCTTC

d_gene: TRBD1
v_gene: TRBV28
abundance: .
j_gene: TRBJ1-1
CDR3aa: CASSPGGDTEAFF
CDR3nt: TGTGCCAGCAGCCCAGGGGGGGACACTGAAGCTTTCTTT

d_gene: TRBD2
v_gene: TRBV28
abundance: .
j_gene: TRBJ2-3
CDR3aa: CASSSIAGSLTDTQYF
CDR3nt: TGTGCCAGCAGTTCTATAGCGGGATCATTGACAGATACGCAGTATTTT

d_gene: .
v_gene: TRBV4-3
abundance: .
j_gene: TRBJ2-7
CDR3aa: CASSQDGRLVNEQYF
CDR3nt: TGCGCCAGCAGCCAAGATGGCCGACTAGTGAACGAGCAGTACTTC

d_gene: .
v_gene: TRBV9
abundance: once
j_gene: TRBJ2-1
CDR3aa: CASSVTYYNEQFF
CDR3nt: TGTGCCAGCAGCGTTACCTACTACAATGAGCAGTTCTTC

d_gene: .
v_gene: TRBV18
abundance: .
j_gene: TRBJ2-7
CDR3aa: CASSPGATSYEQYF
CDR3nt: TGTGCCAGCTCACCAGGCGCGACTAGCTACGAGCAGTACTTC

d_gene: .
v_gene: TRBV5-5
abundance: .
j_gene: TRBJ2-7
CDR3aa: CASSPAQPPYEQYF
CDR3nt: TGTGCCAGCAGCCCCGCCCAGCCACCGTACGAGCAGTACTTC

d_gene: .
v_gene: TRBV14
abundance: once
j_gene: TRBJ1-4
CDR3aa: CASSRYSEKLFF
CDR3nt: TGTGCCAGCAGCCGGTACTCTGAAAAACTGTTTTTT

d_gene: TRBD2
v_gene: TRBV30
abundance: .
j_gene: TRBJ2-7
CDR3aa: CAWSDPSGRASLYEQYF
CDR3nt: TGTGCCTGGAGTGACCCTAGCGGGAGGGCCTCGCTCTACGAGCAGTACTTC

d_gene: .
v_gene: TRBV28
abundance: .
j_gene: TRBJ2-3
CDR3aa: CASSLFPGGRDTQYF
CDR3nt: TGTGCCAGCAGTTTATTTCCCGGGGGCCGGGATACGCAGTATTTT

d_gene: .
v_gene: TRBV5-6
abundance: .
j_gene: TRBJ1-2
CDR3aa: CASRFYPGGIYGYTF
CDR3nt: TGTGCCAGCAGATTCTATCCGGGTGGGATCTATGGCTACACCTTC

d_gene: .
v_gene: TRBV7-9
abundance: .
j_gene: TRBJ2-6
CDR3aa: CASSLLPGDSGANVLTF
CDR3nt: TGTGCCAGCAGCTTATTACCAGGAGACTCCGGGGCCAACGTCCTGACTTTC

d_gene: .
v_gene: TRBV10-1
abundance: .
j_gene: TRBJ2-3
CDR3aa: CASSDPRYTDTQYF
CDR3nt: TGCGCCAGCAGTGACCCCAGGTACACAGATACGCAGTATTTT

d_gene: TRBD1
v_gene: TRBV2
abundance: .
j_gene: TRBJ1-1
CDR3aa: CASSRQGAGTEAFF
CDR3nt: TGTGCCAGCAGTCGACAGGGGGCTGGCACTGAAGCTTTCTTT

d_gene: TRBD1
v_gene: TRBV7-2
abundance: .
j_gene: TRBJ1-5
CDR3aa: CASSLYSGGTSSNQPQHF
CDR3nt: TGTGCCAGCAGCTTATATTCAGGGGGCACCTCGAGCAATCAGCCCCAGCATTTT

d_gene: .
v_gene: TRBV6-1
abundance: .
j_gene: TRBJ2-1
CDR3aa: CASSDRGRGFF
CDR3nt: TGTGCCAGCAGTGACAGGGGCCGAGGGTTCTTC

d_gene: .
v_gene: TRBV19
abundance: .
j_gene: TRBJ2-2
CDR3aa: CASTKRTAGELFF
CDR3nt: TGTGCCAGTACTAAAAGGACGGCCGGGGAGCTGTTTTTT

d_gene: .
v_gene: TRBV7-2
abundance: .
j_gene: TRBJ2-7
CDR3aa: CASSEKYEQYF
CDR3nt: TGTGCCAGCAGCGAGAAATACGAGCAGTACTTC

d_gene: .
v_gene: TRBV30
abundance: .
j_gene: TRBJ1-2
CDR3aa: CAWSGRQSVYGYTF
CDR3nt: TGTGCCTGGAGTGGGCGACAGTCAGTGTATGGCTACACCTTC

d_gene: .
v_gene: TRBV21-1
abundance: .
j_gene: TRBJ1-5
CDR3aa: CASSKFDSPAYSNQPQHF
CDR3nt: TGTGCCAGCAGCAAATTTGACTCACCGGCGTATAGCAATCAGCCCCAGCATTTT

d_gene: TRBD1
v_gene: TRBV29-1
abundance: .
j_gene: TRBJ1-4
CDR3aa: CSVQTGDEKLFF
CDR3nt: TGCAGCGTACAGACAGGGGATGAAAAACTGTTTTTT

d_gene: TRBD2
v_gene: TRBV4-1
abundance: .
j_gene: TRBJ2-3
CDR3aa: CASSQPVYVAGETDTQYF
CDR3nt: TGCGCCAGCAGCCAACCAGTTTACGTAGCGGGAGAAACAGATACGCAGTATTTT

d_gene: .
v_gene: TRBV6-1
abundance: once
j_gene: TRBJ2-7
CDR3aa: CASTEWGGNEQYF
CDR3nt: TGTGCCAGCACCGAATGGGGGGGCAACGAGCAGTACTTC

d_gene: TRBD1
v_gene: TRBV2
abundance: .
j_gene: TRBJ1-4
CDR3aa: CASSATGDGGKLFF
CDR3nt: TGTGCCAGCAGTGCGACAGGGGACGGCGGAAAACTGTTTTTT

d_gene: .
v_gene: TRBV27
abundance: .
j_gene: TRBJ1-3
CDR3aa: CASSSAGGNTIYF
CDR3nt: TGTGCCAGCAGCTCGGCGGGAGGAAACACCATATATTTT

d_gene: TRBD2
v_gene: TRBV18
abundance: .
j_gene: TRBJ2-5
CDR3aa: CASQAGSSGQETQYF
CDR3nt: TGTGCCAGCCAAGCAGGATCTAGCGGGCAAGAGACCCAGTACTTC

d_gene: TRBD2
v_gene: TRBV7-9
abundance: once
j_gene: TRBJ2-1
CDR3aa: CASILAGTSKNEQFF
CDR3nt: TGTGCCAGCATCCTCGCCGGGACTAGTAAGAATGAGCAGTTCTTC

d_gene: .
v_gene: TRBV7-9
abundance: .
j_gene: TRBJ2-3
CDR3aa: CASSPRTDTQYF
CDR3nt: TGTGCCAGCAGCCCCCGTACAGATACGCAGTATTTT

d_gene: .
v_gene: TRBV7-9
abundance: .
j_gene: TRBJ2-1
CDR3aa: CASSLDRGASRDEQFF
CDR3nt: TGTGCCAGCAGCTTAGATCGAGGGGCTAGCAGAGATGAGCAGTTCTTC

d_gene: .
v_gene: TRBV7-9
abundance: .
j_gene: TRBJ2-2
CDR3aa: CASSFERTGELFF
CDR3nt: TGTGCCAGCAGCTTTGAGCGGACCGGGGAGCTGTTTTTT

d_gene: .
v_gene: TRBV28
abundance: .
j_gene: TRBJ1-3
CDR3aa: CASRWVSGNTIYF
CDR3nt: TGTGCCAGCAGATGGGTTTCTGGAAACACCATATATTTT

d_gene: TRBD1
v_gene: TRBV28
abundance: .
j_gene: TRBJ1-2
CDR3aa: CASTGGYGYTF
CDR3nt: TGTGCCAGCACAGGGGGGTATGGCTACACCTTC

d_gene: .
v_gene: TRBV7-3
abundance: .
j_gene: TRBJ2-3
CDR3aa: CASSLTWATDTQYF
CDR3nt: TGTGCCAGCAGCTTAACGTGGGCCACAGATACGCAGTATTTT

d_gene: .
v_gene: TRBV19
abundance: few
j_gene: TRBJ2-7
CDR3aa: CASSAGTGWSSYEQYF
CDR3nt: TGTGCCAGTAGTGCAGGAACCGGGTGGAGCTCCTACGAGCAGTACTTC

d_gene: .
v_gene: TRBV7-2
abundance: .
j_gene: TRBJ2-3
CDR3aa: CASSFPRESGQTDTQYF
CDR3nt: TGTGCCAGCAGCTTCCCCCGGGAGTCCGGACAAACAGATACGCAGTATTTT

d_gene: .
v_gene: TRBV5-4
abundance: .
j_gene: TRBJ2-2
CDR3aa: CASSYGGPDTGELFF
CDR3nt: TGTGCCAGCAGCTACGGAGGGCCTGACACCGGGGAGCTGTTTTTT

d_gene: .
v_gene: TRBV7-9
abundance: .
j_gene: TRBJ2-2
CDR3aa: CASTLNMGNTGELFF
CDR3nt: TGTGCCAGCACCCTTAATATGGGTAACACCGGGGAGCTGTTTTTT

d_gene: TRBD1
v_gene: TRBV5-1
abundance: .
j_gene: TRBJ2-1
CDR3aa: CASSLGGQAYNEQFF
CDR3nt: TGCGCCAGCAGCTTGGGGGGACAGGCCTACAATGAGCAGTTCTTC

d_gene: TRBD2
v_gene: TRBV14
abundance: .
j_gene: TRBJ2-1
CDR3aa: CASSQLSGRAFNEQFF
CDR3nt: TGTGCCAGCAGCCAACTCAGCGGGAGGGCCTTCAATGAGCAGTTCTTC

d_gene: .
v_gene: TRBV6-5
abundance: .
j_gene: TRBJ2-5
CDR3aa: CASSPLGVEETQYF
CDR3nt: TGTGCCAGCAGTCCCCTAGGGGTAGAAGAGACCCAGTACTTC